These T cell receptor beta chains were read from a single sample in a study of blood T cell repertoires in COVID-19. Here immunoSEQ multiplex PCR was the method, and the copy in TCRdb shows in-frame clones only, minus some. Here the sample spans tens of thousands of clones, roughly 88% being singletons. The sequenced sample consisted of peripheral blood. The receptors come from a woman of 80 years or more with acute or convalescent COVID-19. Each CDR3 is given with its conserved first and last residue. The order of the fields is J gene, V gene, clone size, D gene, CDR3 protein, CDR3 DNA. A D gene is named only where the DNA matches it firmly. For some rows the clone size is stated as once, few or many, or as a class when expanded; others skip it.

>TRBJ2-7|TRBV12-5|.|.
CASGLTPGHSFYEQYF
TGTGCTAGTGGTTTGACACCGGGACATAGTTTCTACGAGCAGTACTTC
>TRBJ1-2|TRBV5-5|.|.
CASSGKTEGYTF
TGTGCCAGCAGCGGGAAGACAGAAGGCTACACCTTC
>TRBJ1-5|TRBV29-1|few|TRBD1
CSVDTGGSQPQHF
TGCAGCGTTGATACAGGGGGCAGCCAGCCCCAGCATTTT
>TRBJ2-4|TRBV19|.|TRBD1
CASSNPLFGTGKNIQYF
TGTGCCAGTAGTAATCCTTTATTCGGGACAGGGAAAAACATTCAGTACTTC
>TRBJ2-2|TRBV5-1|.|TRBD1
CASSVDRGITGELFF
TGCGCCAGCAGCGTTGACAGGGGGATCACCGGGGAGCTGTTTTTT
>TRBJ2-1|TRBV9|.|.
CASSGGVYNEQFF
TGTGCCAGCAGCGGGGGAGTTTACAATGAGCAGTTCTTC
>TRBJ1-4|TRBV2|once|.
CASREGRLNEKLFF
TGTGCCAGCAGGGAGGGACGGCTTAATGAAAAACTGTTTTTT
>TRBJ1-6|TRBV30|.|.
CAWSPQRSRLHF
TGTGCCTGGAGTCCCCAGAGGTCTCGCCTCCACTTT
>TRBJ1-5|TRBV6-1|.|TRBD1
CASSELTGANQPQHF
TGTGCCAGCAGTGAACTGACAGGGGCTAATCAGCCCCAGCATTTT
>TRBJ2-5|TRBV11-2|.|TRBD2
CASSFLAGGPEETQYF
TGTGCCAGCAGCTTCCTAGCGGGGGGGCCGGAAGAGACCCAGTACTTC
>TRBJ2-7|TRBV27|.|TRBD1
CASRPNPTGRYEQYF
TGTGCCAGCAGACCCAATCCGACAGGGCGGTACGAGCAGTACTTC
>TRBJ1-2|TRBV10-3|.|.
CAISEAGYGSYTF
TGTGCCATCAGTGAGGCGGGATATGGTAGCTACACCTTC
>TRBJ1-1|TRBV5-1|.|TRBD1
CASSLEGARTEAFF
TGCGCCAGCAGCTTGGAGGGGGCTAGAACTGAAGCTTTCTTT
>TRBJ2-7|TRBV5-1|many|TRBD1
CASSPRTGDSYEQYF
TGCGCCAGCAGCCCGAGGACAGGGGACTCCTACGAGCAGTACTTC
>TRBJ1-5|TRBV30|.|.
CAWSVLGGRGLLINQPQHF
TGTGCCTGGAGTGTACTTGGTGGCAGGGGCCTCCTAATCAATCAGCCCCAGCATTTT
>TRBJ2-2|TRBV10-3|once|TRBD1
CAISDDRATGELFF
TGTGCCATCAGTGATGACAGGGCAACCGGGGAGCTGTTTTTT
>TRBJ2-3|TRBV7-2|.|TRBD2
CASSRRLAGGGDTQYF
TGTGCCAGCAGCCGTCGACTAGCGGGGGGAGGAGATACGCAGTATTTT
>TRBJ1-2|TRBV5-1|.|TRBD1
CASSYGQAGGYTF
TGCGCCAGCAGCTACGGACAGGCTGGTGGCTACACCTTC
>TRBJ2-1|TRBV9|.|.
CASLRAEGSYNEQFF
TGTGCCAGTCTGCGAGCGGAGGGGAGCTACAATGAGCAGTTCTTC
>TRBJ2-3|TRBV6-6|.|.
CASSYQGDTQYF
TGTGCCAGCAGTTACCAGGGAGATACGCAGTATTTT
>TRBJ2-3|TRBV2|.|TRBD2
CASVLAGPFDTQYF
TGTGCCAGCGTACTAGCGGGACCCTTTGATACGCAGTATTTT
>TRBJ1-1|TRBV5-1|.|TRBD1
CASSWGTERRAEAFF
TGCGCCAGCAGCTGGGGGACAGAAAGAAGGGCTGAAGCTTTCTTT
>TRBJ1-4|TRBV19|.|.
CASSSPGLPNEKLFF
TGTGCCAGTAGTTCCCCCGGTCTTCCTAATGAAAAACTGTTTTTT
>TRBJ1-3|TRBV15|.|TRBD1
CATSRGQGASGNTIYF
TGTGCCACCAGCAGAGGACAGGGGGCGTCAGGAAACACCATATATTTT
>TRBJ1-6|TRBV5-4|.|TRBD1
CASSPGTGGFGRSPLHF
TGTGCCAGCAGCCCGGGGACAGGGGGATTTGGGCGCTCACCCCTCCACTTT
>TRBJ1-1|TRBV5-1|.|.
CASLQGPMNTEAFF
TGCGCCAGTCTCCAGGGCCCCATGAACACTGAAGCTTTCTTT
>TRBJ1-1|TRBV11-2|.|.
CASSARQVTEAFF
TGTGCCAGCAGCGCTCGACAAGTCACTGAAGCTTTCTTT
>TRBJ2-1|TRBV7-2|.|.
CASSLTNNNEQFF
TGTGCCAGCAGCTTAACTAACAACAATGAGCAGTTCTTC
>TRBJ2-2|TRBV19|.|.
CASSTTLAVNTGELFF
TGTGCCAGTAGTACCACCTTGGCTGTGAACACCGGGGAGCTGTTTTTT
>TRBJ2-2|TRBV5-1|.|.
CASSSGLVNTGELFF
TGCGCCAGCAGCTCTGGACTGGTGAACACCGGGGAGCTGTTTTTT
>TRBJ2-3|TRBV7-9|once|.
CASRMTGTDTQYF
TGTGCCAGCAGAATGACAGGCACAGATACGCAGTATTTT
>TRBJ2-1|TRBV11-2|.|.
CASSSTRVRGDEQFF
TGTGCCAGCAGCTCCACACGGGTTAGGGGCGATGAGCAGTTCTTC